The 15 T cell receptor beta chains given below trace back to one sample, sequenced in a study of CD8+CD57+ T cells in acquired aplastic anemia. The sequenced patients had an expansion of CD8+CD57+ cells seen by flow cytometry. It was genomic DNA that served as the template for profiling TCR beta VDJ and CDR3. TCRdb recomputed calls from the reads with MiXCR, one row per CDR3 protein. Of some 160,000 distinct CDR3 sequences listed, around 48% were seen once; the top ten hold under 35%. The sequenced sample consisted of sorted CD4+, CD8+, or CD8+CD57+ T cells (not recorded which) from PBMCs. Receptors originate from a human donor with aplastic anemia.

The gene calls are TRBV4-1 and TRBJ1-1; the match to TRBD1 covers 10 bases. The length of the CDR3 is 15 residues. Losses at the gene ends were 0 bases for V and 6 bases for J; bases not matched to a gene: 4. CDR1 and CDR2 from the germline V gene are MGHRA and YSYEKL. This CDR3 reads CASSQEDDRGPEAFF. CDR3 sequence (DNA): TGCGCCAGCAGCCAAGAAGACGACAGGGGGCCTGAAGCTTTCTTT.

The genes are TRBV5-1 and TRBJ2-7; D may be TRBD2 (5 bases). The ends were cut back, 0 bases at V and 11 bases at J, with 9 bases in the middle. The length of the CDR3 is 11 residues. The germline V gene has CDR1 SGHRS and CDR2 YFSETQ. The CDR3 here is CASSLGTEEYF. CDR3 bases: TGCGCCAGCAGCTTGGGGACGGAGGAGTACTTC.

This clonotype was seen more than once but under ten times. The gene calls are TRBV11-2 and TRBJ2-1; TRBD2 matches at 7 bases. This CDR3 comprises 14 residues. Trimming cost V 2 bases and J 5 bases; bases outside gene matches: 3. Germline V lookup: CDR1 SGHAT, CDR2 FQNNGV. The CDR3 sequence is CASSLMAGDNEQFF. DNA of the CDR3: TGTGCCAGCAGCTTAATGGCGGGGGACAATGAGCAGTTCTTC.

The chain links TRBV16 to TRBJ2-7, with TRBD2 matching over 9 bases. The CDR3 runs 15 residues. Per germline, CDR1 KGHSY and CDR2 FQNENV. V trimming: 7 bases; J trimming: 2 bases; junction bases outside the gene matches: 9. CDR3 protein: CASTRSSGATYEQYF. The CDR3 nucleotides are TGTGCCAGCACCCGCTCTAGCGGGGCCACCTACGAGCAGTACTTC.

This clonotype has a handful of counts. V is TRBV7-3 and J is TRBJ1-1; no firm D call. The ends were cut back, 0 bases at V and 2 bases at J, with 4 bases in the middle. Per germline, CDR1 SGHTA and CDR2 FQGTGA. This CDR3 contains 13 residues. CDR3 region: CASSLTVNTEAFF. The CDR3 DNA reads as TGTGCCAGCAGCTTAACTGTTAACACTGAAGCTTTCTTT. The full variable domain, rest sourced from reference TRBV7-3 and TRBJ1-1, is GAGVSQTPSNKVTEKGKYVELRCDPISGHTALYWYRQSLGQGPEFLIYFQGTGAADDSGLPNDRFFAVRPEGSVSTLKIQRTERGDSAVYLCASSLTVNTEAFFGQGTRLTVV.

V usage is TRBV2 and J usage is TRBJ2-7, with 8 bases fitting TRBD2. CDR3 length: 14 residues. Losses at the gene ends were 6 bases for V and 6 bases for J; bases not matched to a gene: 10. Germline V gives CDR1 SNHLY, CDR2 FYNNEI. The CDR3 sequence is CASRKGLGQGEQYF. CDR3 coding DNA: TGTGCCAGCAGGAAGGGACTAGGACAAGGCGAGCAGTACTTC.

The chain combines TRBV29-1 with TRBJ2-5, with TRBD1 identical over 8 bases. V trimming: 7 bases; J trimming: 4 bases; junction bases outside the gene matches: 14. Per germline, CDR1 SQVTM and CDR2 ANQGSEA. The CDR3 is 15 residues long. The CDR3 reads CSAQGGRGRTETQYF. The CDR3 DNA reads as TGCAGCGCCCAAGGGGGCAGGGGGCGGACAGAGACCCAGTACTTC.

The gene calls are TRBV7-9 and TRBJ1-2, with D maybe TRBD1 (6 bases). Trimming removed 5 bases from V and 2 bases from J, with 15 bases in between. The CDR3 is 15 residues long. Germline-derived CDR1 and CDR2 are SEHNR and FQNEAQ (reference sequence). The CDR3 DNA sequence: TGTGCCAGCAGCCCCCGGACAGCAGGGAACTATGGCTACACCTTC. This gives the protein CASSPRTAGNYGYTF.

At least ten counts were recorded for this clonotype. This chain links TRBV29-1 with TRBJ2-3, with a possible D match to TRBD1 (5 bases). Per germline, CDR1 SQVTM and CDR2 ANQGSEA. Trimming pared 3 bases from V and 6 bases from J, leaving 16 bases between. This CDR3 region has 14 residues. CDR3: CSVETTQDRDTQYF. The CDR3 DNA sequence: TGCAGCGTTGAGACCACACAGGATAGGGATACGCAGTATTTT.

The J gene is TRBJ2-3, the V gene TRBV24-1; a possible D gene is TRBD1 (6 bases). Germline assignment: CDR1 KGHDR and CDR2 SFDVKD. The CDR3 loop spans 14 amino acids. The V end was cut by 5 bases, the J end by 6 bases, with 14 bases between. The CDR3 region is CATSGPNRADTQYF. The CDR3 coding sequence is TGTGCCACCAGTGGCCCAAACAGGGCGGATACGCAGTATTTT.

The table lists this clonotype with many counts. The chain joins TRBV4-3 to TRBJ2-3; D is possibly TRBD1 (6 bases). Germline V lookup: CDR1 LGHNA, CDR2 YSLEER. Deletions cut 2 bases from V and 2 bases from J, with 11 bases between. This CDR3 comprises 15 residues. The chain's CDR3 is CASSQHHRATDTQYF. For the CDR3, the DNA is TGCGCCAGCAGCCAACACCACAGGGCCACAGATACGCAGTATTTT.

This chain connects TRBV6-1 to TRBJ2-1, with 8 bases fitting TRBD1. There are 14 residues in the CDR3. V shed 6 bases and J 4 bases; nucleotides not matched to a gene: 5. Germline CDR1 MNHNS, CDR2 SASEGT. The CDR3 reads CASRRQGFYNEQFF. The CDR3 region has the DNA TGTGCCAGCAGGCGACAGGGGTTTTACAATGAGCAGTTCTTC.

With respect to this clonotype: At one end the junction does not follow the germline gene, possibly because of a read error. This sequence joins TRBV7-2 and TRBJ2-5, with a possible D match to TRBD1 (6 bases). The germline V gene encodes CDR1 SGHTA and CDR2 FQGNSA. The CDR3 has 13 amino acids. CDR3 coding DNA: TGTGCCAGCAGCTGGGACAACCAAGAAACCCAGTACTTC. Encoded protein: CASSWDNQETQYF.

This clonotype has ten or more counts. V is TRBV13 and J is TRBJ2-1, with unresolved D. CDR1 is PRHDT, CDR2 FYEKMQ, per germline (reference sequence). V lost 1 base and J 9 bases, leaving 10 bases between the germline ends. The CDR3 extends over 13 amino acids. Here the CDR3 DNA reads TGTGCCAGCAGCTTAGTGGGCCGTCTTGAGCAGTTCTTC. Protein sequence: CASSLVGRLEQFF.

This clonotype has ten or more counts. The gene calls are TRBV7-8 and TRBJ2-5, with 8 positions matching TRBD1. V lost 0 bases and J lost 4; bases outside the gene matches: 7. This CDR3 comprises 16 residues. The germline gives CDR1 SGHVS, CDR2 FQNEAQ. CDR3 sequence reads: CASSLAYPGGRETQYF. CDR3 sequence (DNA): TGTGCCAGCAGCTTAGCCTACCCAGGGGGCCGAGAGACCCAGTACTTC.